One sample yielded the 7 T cell receptor beta chains listed below, sequenced in a study of identical twins. TCRdb redid the calling of the 5' RACE reads with MiXCR, one entry per CDR3 protein. The sample includes 210,000 or so distinct CDR3 sequences, around 8% of them seen just once. The data also belong to a second study, concerning yellow fever vaccine responses in identical twins.

The sample comprised memory (CD45RO+) T cells sorted from blood. These receptors all come from a woman aged 18 to 35 in good health.

Written as DNA, the CDR3 is TGTGCCAGCAGACTCGCCGGGGCTAATGAAAAACTGTTTTTT. Protein: CASRLAGANEKLFF. The chain combines TRBV12-3 or TRBV12-4 with TRBJ1-4; D remains unclear. The CDR3 length is 14 residues. The V and J ends lost 6 bases and 3 bases respectively, with 11 bases between them.

This clonotype was seen many times. This chain connects TRBV12-3 or TRBV12-4 to TRBJ1-5, with D possibly being TRBD1 (6 bases). The CDR3 sequence is 15 residues long. With 3 bases removed from V and 4 bases from J, the gap between germline ends came to 13 bases. The chain's CDR3 is CASSLLTGRNQPQHF. The CDR3 bases are TGTGCCAGCAGTTTGCTAACAGGGCGGAATCAGCCCCAGCATTTT.

In its sample, this clonotype was seen many times. The rearrangement uses TRBV5-1 and TRBJ1-1; D unclear. Deletions cut 2 bases from V and 4 bases from J, with 6 bases between. This CDR3 comprises 12 residues. Germline lookup yields CDR1 SGHRS and CDR2 YFSETQ. In nucleotides, the CDR3 is TGCGCCAGCAGCTTCTGGGGCACTGAAGCTTTCTTT. The encoded protein is CASSFWGTEAFF.

This clonotype was observed many times. The chain employs TRBV14 and TRBJ2-7; D is ambiguous. In germline, CDR1 is SGHDN, CDR2 FVKESK. V shed 5 bases and J shed 3 bases, with 11 bases lying between them. The CDR3 contains 13 residues. CDR3 region: CASSIQPGYEQYF. The CDR3 bases are TGTGCCAGCAGCATTCAACCCGGCTACGAGCAGTACTTC.

V gene TRBV20-1 combines with J gene TRBJ2-2; 16 nucleotides agree with TRBD2. Germline CDR1 and CDR2: DFQATT and SNEGSKA (reference sequence). The length of the CDR3 is 20 residues. Losses at the gene ends were 4 bases for V and 5 bases for J; bases not matched to a gene: 16. CDR3 sequence: CSATWIYGTSGRGGTGELFF. CDR3 bases: TGCAGTGCTACATGGATATACGGGACTAGCGGGAGGGGTGGTACCGGGGAGCTGTTTTTT.

This clonotype occurred a few times. The rearrangement joins TRBV12-3 or TRBV12-4 to TRBJ2-3; D perhaps matches TRBD2 (6 bases). Trimming removed 2 bases at V and 3 bases at J, with 18 bases between. This CDR3 has 17 amino acids. The CDR3 bases are TGTGCCAGCAGTTTAATGATGGCGGTGGGGGGAACAGATACGCAGTATTTT. Its protein product is CASSLMMAVGGTDTQYF.

The chain is built from TRBV27 and TRBJ2-4, with TRBD2 identical over 12 bases. This CDR3 contains 17 residues. With V trimmed by 6 bases and J by 7 bases, 13 bases remained unmatched. The germline gives CDR1 MNHEY, CDR2 SMNVEV (reference sequence). The CDR3 loop reads CASSVTSGGSFWNIQYF. CDR3 nucleotide sequence: TGTGCCAGCAGCGTGACTAGCGGGGGATCATTTTGGAACATTCAGTACTTC.